This TCR beta chain appears in the sequencing data of a study of T cell responses to AZD1222 COVID-19 vaccine. Overall study results and limits: Clonal diversity may have been underestimated, and the donors were mostly white British, with more females than males. Sampling that yielded the repertoires occurred only after the peak T cell response. The span of vaccine-associated CD4 TCRs extended across spike, with dominance at 160-218 and 743-854. Only a handful of AZD1222 recipients were seropositive at baseline.

With 3 bases removed from V and 1 base from J, the gap between germline ends came to 6 bases. The CDR3 is made up of 13 amino acids. CDR1 is LNHDA and CDR2 is SQIVND in the germline V gene (reference sequence). Sequencing used immunoSEQ multiplex PCR; TCRdb keeps in-frame clones, though not all of them. There are 100,000 to 150,000 clones in the sample; about 89% occur only once, and less than 30% lies in the top ten. A word on this clone: Its antigen is unidentified.

The specimen comprised peripheral blood, sampled on day 0 of AZD1222 vaccination. The V call is TRBV19, the J call TRBJ1-1; D unresolved. The receptor's source is an adult in good health. CDR3 DNA: TGTGCCAGTAGTATGAACGGGAACACTGAAGCTTTCTTT. Its protein product is CASSMNGNTEAFF.